A single sample gave rise to the 30 T cell receptor beta chains below, sequenced in a study of prognosis after radiotherapy for stage I lung cancer. Two-round multiplex PCR, the amplification method, yielded TCR beta CDR3 from genomic DNA. Each TRBV and TRBJ gene had its own primer in the first PCR round. Using its own MiXCR run on the multiplex PCR reads, TCRdb lists one record per CDR3 protein. Here the sample spans about 25,000 distinct CDR3 sequences, roughly 34% being singletons. The sample here was PBMCs, taken before or after stereotactic body radiation therapy (not recorded which). Receptor source: a donor older than 45 with non-small cell lung cancer.

The chain combines TRBV30 with TRBJ1-5, with unresolved D. The CDR3 is made up of 12 amino acids. Trimming took off 4 bases at V and 4 bases at J, with 8 bases between the two ends. Germline V CDR1 and CDR2: GTSNPN, SVGIG (reference sequence). CDR3 sequence (DNA): TGTGCCTGGACGGATGGGAATCAGCCCCAGCATTTT. Residues: CAWTDGNQPQHF.

J is TRBJ2-5 and V is TRBV6-4; D may match TRBD1 or TRBD2 (5 bases each). V lost 6 bases and J 2 bases, leaving 13 bases between the germline ends. Per the germline V gene, CDR1 is MRHNA and CDR2 is SNTAGT. The CDR3 is made up of 14 amino acids. The CDR3 DNA sequence: TGTGCCAGCAGCCGCCGGGGCAGACAAGAGACCCAGTACTTC. As protein: CASSRRGRQETQYF.

On this clonotype: A much larger clone differs by one base, so this may be a read error. The chain combines TRBV5-6 with TRBJ2-7; D unresolved. The CDR3 sequence is 12 residues long. Germline lookup yields CDR1 SGHDT and CDR2 YYEEEE. The DNA of the CDR3 is TGTGCCAGCAGCTTGGGGCCCTACGATCAGTACTTC. It translates to CASSLGPYDQYF.

This clonotype was seen at least ten times. The chain combines TRBV5-1 with TRBJ2-7; 8 positions agree with TRBD2. J was trimmed by 1 base and V by 6 bases; bases with no gene match: 12. Looked up from germline, CDR1 is SGHRS and CDR2 is YFSETQ. The CDR3 runs 16 residues. The CDR3 loop reads CASTLPGASGSYEQYF. The CDR3 DNA is TGCGCCAGCACCCTCCCCGGGGCTAGCGGGTCCTACGAGCAGTACTTC.

This clonotype was seen ten or more times. The gene calls are TRBV6-1 and TRBJ2-1; 9 nucleotides agree with TRBD1. The V gene's germline CDR1 is MNHNS and CDR2 SASEGT. The trim removed 6 bases at V and 4 bases at J, leaving 4 bases unmatched. This CDR3 comprises 14 residues. CDR3 protein: CASSSGTGYNEQFF. The CDR3 region has the DNA TGTGCCAGCAGCTCCGGGACAGGGTACAATGAGCAGTTCTTC.

This clonotype was counted ten times or more. The chain links TRBV30 to TRBJ2-7; D gene ambiguous. This CDR3 has 12 residues. CDR1 is GTSNPN and CDR2 is SVGIG in the germline V gene (reference sequence). The ends were cut back, 0 bases at V and 7 bases at J, with 10 bases in the middle. The CDR3 DNA reads TGTGCCTGGAGTGTATCTAGATGGGAGCAGTACTTC. This gives the protein CAWSVSRWEQYF.

This clonotype was recorded at least ten times. The genes are TRBV6-1 and TRBJ2-1, with D possibly being TRBD2 (6 bases). The CDR3 consists of 14 residues. V lost 7 bases and J lost 2, with 12 bases in between. CDR1 MNHNS and CDR2 SASEGT come from the germline V gene. The DNA for the CDR3 is TGTGCCAGCAATCCGGGAGAGCCCTACAATGAGCAGTTCTTC. This gives the protein CASNPGEPYNEQFF.

This clonotype has at least ten counts. The junction does not match germline at one end; this may be a read error. J is TRBJ2-5 and V is TRBV6-1, with 7 bases that match TRBD2. CDR1 MNHNS and CDR2 SASEGT come from the germline V gene. The CDR3 loop spans 14 amino acids. The chain's CDR3 is CASSKAGKVETQYF. The CDR3 nucleotides are TGTGCCAGCAGTAAAGCGGGAAAGGTGGAGACCCAGTACTTC.

This clonotype has more than one count but fewer than ten. V is TRBV7-2 and J is TRBJ2-4; 10 nucleotides agree with TRBD2. The CDR3 length is 12 residues. V lost 6 bases and J lost 10; bases outside the gene matches: 3. CDR1 SGHTA and CDR2 FQGNSA come from the germline V gene. This CDR3 is CASRLAGDIQYF. In nucleotides, the CDR3 is TGTGCCAGCAGGCTAGCGGGAGATATTCAGTACTTC.

This clonotype has at least ten counts. A much larger clone lies a single base off, so this may be a read error. The chain has TRBV24-1 and TRBJ2-3; D is undetermined. The CDR3 is made up of 13 amino acids. Trimming pared 4 bases from V and 6 bases from J, leaving 10 bases between. Looked up from germline, CDR1 is KGHDR and CDR2 is SFDVKD. The CDR3 DNA sequence: TGTGCCACCAGTGACCTAACGCGGGATACGCAGTATTTT. This translates into CATSDLTRDTQYF.

This clonotype was counted at least ten times. This chain links TRBV30 with TRBJ2-7; D ambiguous. CDR3 length: 12 amino acids. The V and J ends lost 0 bases and 2 bases respectively, with 5 bases between them. Germline assignment: CDR1 GTSNPN and CDR2 SVGIG (reference sequence). The CDR3 reads CAWSVQTYEQYF. In nucleotides, the CDR3 is TGTGCCTGGAGTGTACAAACCTACGAGCAGTACTTC.

V gene TRBV27 combines with J gene TRBJ2-7; tentatively, D is TRBD1 (6 bases). The CDR3 totals 13 residues. The germline V and J ends were trimmed by 6 bases and 3 bases, with 12 bases remaining between them. Per the germline V gene, CDR1 is MNHEY and CDR2 is SMNVEV (reference sequence). DNA for the CDR3: TGTGCCAGCAGCAACCGGGACATCTACGAGCAGTACTTC. Residues: CASSNRDIYEQYF.

This clonotype appeared many times. The V gene is TRBV7-9, the J gene TRBJ1-2; D unresolved. Germline V gene lookup returns CDR1 SEHNR and CDR2 FQNEAQ (reference sequence). V lost 2 bases and J 9 bases, leaving 19 bases between the germline ends. This CDR3 is 15 amino acids long. The CDR3 is CASSLRPGIIGSYTF. CDR3 nucleotide sequence: TGTGCCAGCAGCTTAAGACCGGGGATAATCGGGAGCTACACCTTC.

This clonotype came up many times. The J gene is TRBJ1-3, the V gene TRBV10-2; no firm D call. Germline loops: CDR1 WSHSY, CDR2 SAAADI. Trimming left V 4 bases short and J 3 bases short, with 7 bases between. This CDR3 has 13 residues. CDR3 nucleotides: TGCGCCAGCAGTGTGGGGTTTGGAAACACCATATATTTT. It translates to CASSVGFGNTIYF.

In this sample, this clonotype turned up many times. CDR3 coding DNA: TGTGCCAGCAGTCTATGGTACGGAAACACAGATACGCAGTATTTT. Amino acid sequence: CASSLWYGNTDTQYF. The rearrangement uses TRBV11-3 and TRBJ2-3; unclear D gene. The germline V and J ends were trimmed by 6 bases and 2 bases, with 15 bases remaining between them. The V gene's germline CDR1 is SGHNT and CDR2 YENEEA. CDR3 length: 15 residues.

The rearrangement links TRBV25-1 to TRBJ2-2, with a possible D match to TRBD2 (6 bases). The germline V and J ends were trimmed by 6 bases and 0 bases, with 17 bases remaining between them. The CDR3 runs 17 residues. Germline lookup yields CDR1 MGHDK and CDR2 SYGVNS. In DNA, the CDR3 is TGTGCCAGCAGGGGGGTGTGGGGGGTGTCGAACACCGGGGAGCTGTTTTTT. It encodes CASRGVWGVSNTGELFF.

In this sample, this clonotype turned up many times. The chain carries TRBV29-1 and TRBJ2-7, with D maybe TRBD1 (6 bases). The CDR3 length is 12 residues. Germline V CDR1 and CDR2: SQVTM, ANQGSEA. Deletions cut 3 bases from V and 6 bases from J, with 12 bases between. The CDR3 DNA sequence: TGCAGCGTTGAGGTCAACAGGGCCGAGCAGTACTTC. Amino acid sequence: CSVEVNRAEQYF.

This rearrangement joins TRBV20-1 to TRBJ1-2; 8 nucleotides line up with TRBD1. The germline V gene has CDR1 DFQATT and CDR2 SNEGSKA (reference sequence). Trimming removed 5 bases from V and 8 bases from J; junction bases left unmatched: 13. The CDR3 length is 14 residues. This chain's CDR3 is CSAPLTGAKDGYTF. The DNA of the CDR3 is TGCAGTGCTCCCCTGACAGGGGCCAAGGACGGCTACACCTTC.

This clonotype was picked up many times. This chain connects TRBV7-6 to TRBJ2-5; D is perhaps TRBD1 (6 bases). This CDR3 has 15 residues. Trimming stripped 3 bases from V and 1 base from J, with 12 bases between. Germline CDR1 and CDR2: SGHVS and FNYEAQ. CDR3 sequence (DNA): TGTGCCAGCAGCTTCCTGACAGGCGCCCAAGAGACCCAGTACTTC. It translates to CASSFLTGAQETQYF.

Concerning this clonotype itself: It is likely a read error: a sequence one base away is far more abundant. The V call is TRBV12-3 or TRBV12-4, the J call TRBJ2-1, with TRBD2 as a possible D gene (6 bases). The CDR3 length is 15 residues. DNA for the CDR3: TGTGCCAGCAGCGAGACGGGAGACACCTACAATGAGAAGTTCTTC. Amino acids: CASSETGDTYNEKFF.

This clonotype was seen at least ten times. This chain connects TRBV20-1 to TRBJ2-1; 9 bases map to TRBD2. The CDR3 sequence is 11 residues long. CDR1 is DFQATT and CDR2 is SNEGSKA in the germline V gene (reference sequence). V lost 3 bases to trimming and J lost 13 bases; unmatched junction nucleotides: 4. The chain's CDR3 is CSASGREGQFF. CDR3 DNA: TGCAGTGCTAGTGGGCGGGAGGGCCAGTTCTTC.

In this sample, this clonotype turned up many times. This sequence joins TRBV5-1 and TRBJ2-7; D call uncertain. The CDR3 totals 12 residues. V was shortened by 0 bases and J by 6 bases, with 7 bases between the two germline ends. Looked up from germline, CDR1 is SGHRS and CDR2 is YFSETQ. The CDR3 DNA sequence: TGCGCCAGCAGCTTGGAGGGTGCCGAGCAGTACTTC. Encoded protein: CASSLEGAEQYF.

This clonotype was recorded at least ten times. This sequence joins TRBV24-1 and TRBJ1-2, with D maybe TRBD1 (5 bases). The CDR3 covers 12 residues. Per germline, CDR1 KGHDR and CDR2 SFDVKD. V was shortened by 5 bases and J by 8 bases, with 11 bases between the two germline ends. The CDR3 DNA sequence: TGTGCCACCAGTGTGGGGGGAGAAGGCTACACCTTC. Translating gives CATSVGGEGYTF.

In this sample, this clonotype turned up many times. The V and J genes are TRBV10-2 and TRBJ2-7; TRBD1 matches at 12 bases. With V trimmed by 8 bases and J by 3 bases, 5 bases remained unmatched. Germline V gives CDR1 WSHSY, CDR2 SAAADI. There are 14 residues in the CDR3. DNA of the CDR3: TGCGCCAGCGGGACAGGGGGCATGGTCTACGAGCAGTACTTC. Its translation: CASGTGGMVYEQYF.

A note on this clonotype: A much larger clone is a single base away; this may be a read error. This chain connects TRBV25-1 to TRBJ2-2, with D maybe TRBD2 (5 bases). The CDR3 runs 12 residues. Germline values: CDR1 MGHDK, CDR2 SYGVNS. The CDR3 DNA is TGTGCCAGCAGTGCGATTGCCGGGGAGCCGTTTTTT. Translated, it gives CASSAIAGEPFF.

With regard to this clonotype: With a far larger clone one base away, a read error is the likely cause. This chain links TRBV2 with TRBJ2-7; D is unresolved. Per germline, CDR1 SNHLY and CDR2 FYNNEI. This CDR3 has 12 residues. Trimming removed 6 bases from V and 7 bases from J, with 13 bases in between. In nucleotides, the CDR3 is TGTGCCAGCAGGGCCTTGCCCACGGAGCAGTACTTC. It is translated as CASRALPTEQYF.

About this clonotype: Possible read error: a much larger clone is one base away. This rearrangement joins TRBV6-2 or TRBV6-3 to TRBJ1-1; 11 nucleotides agree with TRBD1. Germline V gives CDR1 MNHEY, CDR2 SVGEGT. Losses at the gene ends were 7 bases for V and 5 bases for J; bases not matched to a gene: 18. The CDR3 extends over 18 amino acids. The CDR3 DNA reads as TGTGCCAGCACCTCGAGGGGGACAGGGGGGGACGAGGAAACTGAAGCTTTCTTT. Its translation is CASTSRGTGGDEETEAFF.

This clonotype was seen a handful of times. The V and J genes are TRBV4-1 and TRBJ1-1; TRBD1 might be the D (5 bases). The germline V gene has CDR1 MGHRA and CDR2 YSYEKL. V shed 6 bases and J shed 0 bases, with 14 bases lying between them. The CDR3 loop spans 15 amino acids. CDR3 DNA sequence: TGCGCCAGCAGATTCGAACAGGAGCTGAACACTGAAGCTTTCTTT. Its protein is CASRFEQELNTEAFF.

This clonotype was counted a few times. The chain combines TRBV5-4 with TRBJ2-2; 9 nucleotides match TRBD1. The trim removed 3 bases at V and 5 bases at J, leaving 8 bases unmatched. The CDR3 runs to 16 residues. CDR1 and CDR2 from the germline V gene are SGHNT and YYREEE (reference sequence). The CDR3 sequence: CASSSGQGLSTGELFF. CDR3 sequence (DNA): TGTGCCAGCAGCTCTGGACAGGGGTTGTCTACCGGGGAGCTGTTTTTT.

Comments on this clonotype: This may arise from a read error, as a much more abundant clone is one base away. This rearrangement joins TRBV11-3 to TRBJ1-1; D remains unclear. V was cut by 3 bases and J by 11 bases, with 10 bases left in between. CDR3 length equals 11 residues. The germline CDR1 and CDR2 sequences are SGHNT and YENEEA. This CDR3 reads CASSFGESAFF. DNA of the CDR3: TGTGCCAGCAGCTTCGGGGAGAGTGCTTTCTTT.